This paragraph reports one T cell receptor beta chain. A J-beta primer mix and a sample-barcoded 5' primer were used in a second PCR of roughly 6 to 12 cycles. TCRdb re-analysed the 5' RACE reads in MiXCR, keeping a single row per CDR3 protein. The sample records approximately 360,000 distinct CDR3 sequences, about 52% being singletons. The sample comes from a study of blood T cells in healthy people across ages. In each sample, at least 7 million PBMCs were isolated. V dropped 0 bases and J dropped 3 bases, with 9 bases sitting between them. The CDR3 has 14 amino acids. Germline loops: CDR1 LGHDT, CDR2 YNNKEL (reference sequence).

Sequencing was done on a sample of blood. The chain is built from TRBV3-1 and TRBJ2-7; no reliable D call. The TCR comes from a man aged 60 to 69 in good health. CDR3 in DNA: TGTGCCAGCAGCCAAGAGGAACGGATCTACGAGCAGTACTTC. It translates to CASSQEERIYEQYF.